This T cell receptor beta chain was retrieved from a study of vaccination and CD4 T cells after COVID-19 (dated by TCRdb to the early 2020s). For the wider study: Every convalescent patient had a positive nasal swab PCR test for SARS-CoV-2, with mild disease in under ten patients and severe disease in one. Two doses of either the Pfizer-BioNTech BNT162b2 vaccine (n=8) or the Moderna mRNA-1273 vaccine (n=2) were administered to participants. For stimulating the cultures, overlapping spike peptide pools were used, derived from SARS-CoV-2 as well as from the common cold coronaviruses HCoV-NL63, HCoV-OC43 and HCoV-229E. As controls, cultures received a CEFX viral epitope pool (the positive control), an HIV-1 Nef peptide pool (the negative control), or no peptide at all. In under twelve COVID-19 convalescent patients and a handful of infection-naive healthy vaccine recipients, researchers compared the spike-specific CD4+ TCR repertoire from before mRNA vaccination with the repertoire from after. The convalescent cohort comprised six males and four females, including two Hispanic individuals, seven Caucasians, two Asians and one multiracial person. Post-COVID blood samples from convalescent patients were collected a median of roughly 100 days after diagnosis, with a range of about 30 to 170 days. The time from the second vaccine dose to post-vaccine blood sampling had a median of roughly 79 days and ranged from about 12 to 250 days.

On this clonotype: This receptor's antigen is unknown. No base qualities exist here, and no much larger clone lies one base off it.

The meaning of the sample's treatment or condition label: approximately nine-day PBMC culture with coronavirus spike peptide pools or control peptides (ViraFEST assay). To expand antigen-specific T cells with peptide pools and then pick out the expanded clonotypes through TCR sequencing, the study relied on the ViraFEST assay. The convalescent patients' positive SARS-CoV-2 PCR tests fell between March and December 2020, which was before the Alpha, Beta and Delta variants emerged in the United States. PBMCs were cultured at roughly 1.9 million per well in IMDM supplemented with about 5% human AB serum and around 9.5 IU/ml IL-2, with roughly 10 ug/ml peptide pools added. Half of the culture medium was replaced with fresh IL-2-containing medium on days 3 and 7. CD4+ T cells were isolated after around 11 days of culture through negative selection using the EasySep CD4+ T cell isolation kit. Ficoll-Paque Plus gradient centrifugation was used to isolate PBMCs from whole blood, and the isolated PBMCs were then either used fresh or cryopreserved at -140C. Each culture condition was generally run in triplicate wells.

V loses 6 bases at its end and J loses 5 bases; junction bases beyond the gene matches: 4. Taken from cysteine to phenylalanine, the CDR3 has 13 residues. The DNA shown is the 39-base CDR3, in frame from base 1. The CDR1 and CDR2 encoded by the germline V gene (reference sequence) are DFQATT and SNEGSKA. Broad study findings and their caveats: The study included relatively few convalescent patients and did not analyze early timepoints after natural infection. In convalescent patients, nearly all vaccine-specific clones (304 of 307) were found to be mono-reactive for SARS-CoV-2 spike rather than cross-reactive with common cold coronaviruses. An increase in the median number of SARS-CoV-2-reactive clonotypes from around 20 after infection to some 40 after vaccination was observed, but the change was not found to be significant. Among the post-vaccine SARS-CoV-2-reactive clones in convalescent patients, a median around 90% showed up only after vaccination, which suggests vaccine-specific priming.

Libraries were built with PCR. At the Johns Hopkins FTIC core, DNA from the cultured CD4+ T cells underwent TCR sequencing with the Oncomine TCR Beta short-read assay. The QIAamp micro DNA kit was used to extract genomic DNA from the cultured CD4+ T cells. The Oncomine TCR Beta libraries from cultured CD4+ T cells were pooled using unique dual indexes and then sequenced on an Illumina iSeq 100. As for the original processing: Non-productive sequences were removed, and CDR3s that did not start with C, did not end with F or W, or were shorter than 7 amino acids were discarded. The MANAFEST web application identified antigen-specific clonotypes by comparing peptide-stimulated wells against reference wells and other culture wells. For a clone to be called positive, the clone needed an FDR below 0.05, an odds ratio above 5, and a productive frequency above 0.1% in at least two of three replicate wells. A clonotype was classed as cross-reactive if the clonotype showed significant expansion both in SARS-CoV-2 spike wells and in at least one common cold coronavirus spike condition. Using R version 3.6.1, CDR3 homology was evaluated through Levenshtein distances (stringdist) along with unrooted phylogenetic trees (ape). TCRdb ran its own pipeline on the public reads, namely fastp trimming at Q25 and MiXCR clone calling, and kept in-frame beta chains. Each entry is one CDR3 protein sequence, shown with its most common DNA and genes. TCRdb's processing, not the authors', yielded these V and J calls. The sample contains 13,000 or so distinct CDR3 sequences, around a third of them found a single time. The ten top clones hold 12% of the sample.

This TCR derives from a human donor who had recovered from COVID-19. This chain joins TRBV20-1 to TRBJ2-2, with TRBD1 identical over 9 junction bases. The specimen sequenced was CD4+ T cells from blood, cultured in vitro. The bases are TGCAGTGCGGACAGGGGAGGGACCGGGGAGCTGTTTTTT. It specifies CSADRGGTGELFF.